Presented here are 22 T cell receptor beta chains from one specimen sequenced in a study of a mutant IDH1 vaccine in newly diagnosed glioma. Regarding time point: week 11, during vaccination. Alongside topical imiquimod, each dose of vaccine comprised 300 ug of mutant IDH1 20-mer peptide. What these receptors recognize is not known. Libraries were prepared by immunoSEQ multiplex PCR; TCRdb keeps only in-frame clonotypes and omits some of them. This sample carries roughly 48,000 clones, 90% to 95% of them seen once, and the ten largest clones take under 2.5%. Material: PBMCs, obtained from a glioma patient whose treatment included an IDH1 peptide vaccine. The receptors were gathered from a man aged 50 to 59 with glioma.

The chain is built from TRBV4-1 and TRBJ2-7; D call uncertain. CDR1 is MGHRA and CDR2 is YSYEKL in the germline V gene. The CDR3 has 15 residues. The V gene lost 1 base and the J gene lost 2 bases, with 12 bases spanning the gap. CDR3 amino acids: CASSQALSPAYEQYF. CDR3 DNA: TGCGCCAGCAGCCAAGCGCTAAGTCCGGCCTACGAGCAGTACTTC.

The count of this clone is one. The genes are TRBV15 and TRBJ2-5; D gene unclear. The CDR3 has 11 residues. V was shortened by 2 bases and J by 5 bases, with 3 bases between the two germline ends. CDR1 and CDR2 from the germline V gene are LNHNV and YYDKDF (reference sequence). The CDR3 bases are TGTGCCACCAGCAGATATGAGACCCAGTACTTC. It encodes CATSRYETQYF.

This chain joins TRBV15 and TRBJ1-2, with 7 bases fitting TRBD1. There are 13 residues in the CDR3. J lost 4 bases, V lost 11 bases, and 10 bases had no gene match. Per the germline V gene, CDR1 is LNHNV and CDR2 is YYDKDF (reference sequence). CDR3 loop: CASGTGESYGYTF. The CDR3 nucleotides are TGTGCCTCGGGAACAGGGGAGAGCTATGGCTACACCTTC.

The V gene is TRBV29-1, the J gene TRBJ1-2; D is unclear. V lost 0 bases and J lost 1, with 15 bases in between. The CDR3 consists of 16 residues. Germline V gene data show CDR1 as SQVTM and CDR2 as ANQGSEA. The CDR3 loop reads CSVEDPPEWSNYGYTF. Written as DNA, the CDR3 is TGCAGCGTTGAAGACCCACCCGAGTGGAGTAACTATGGCTACACCTTC.

The genes are TRBV9 and TRBJ1-5; 11 nucleotides line up with TRBD1. V trimming: 4 bases; J trimming: 7 bases; junction bases outside the gene matches: 7. The CDR3 has 15 residues. Per germline, CDR1 SGDLS and CDR2 YYNGEE. The CDR3: CASSKGQGVRQPQHF. The DNA for the CDR3 is TGTGCCAGCAGCAAGGGACAGGGGGTCAGACAGCCCCAGCATTTT.

This chain uses TRBV7-9 with TRBJ1-5, with 7 bases matching TRBD1. This CDR3 is built from 15 residues. With 3 bases clipped from V and 4 bases from J, the junction kept 6 bases outside the gene matches. Germline loops: CDR1 SEHNR, CDR2 FQNEAQ (reference sequence). CDR3 bases: TGTGCCAGCAGCTTCGCCGCAGGGGGTAATCAGCCCCAGCATTTT. This translates into CASSFAAGGNQPQHF.

J is TRBJ2-7 and V is TRBV13; TRBD1 matches at 7 bases. In germline, CDR1 is PRHDT, CDR2 FYEKMQ (reference sequence). V dropped 5 bases and J dropped 3; count of bases not matched to a gene: 7. The CDR3 contains 14 residues. The CDR3 loop is CASSPRQGYYEQYF. The CDR3 DNA is TGTGCCAGCAGCCCCCGACAGGGCTACTACGAGCAGTACTTC.

This clone was seen once. This chain connects TRBV2 to TRBJ2-2, with D perhaps matching TRBD2 (6 bases). This CDR3 has 13 amino acids. Germline CDR1 is SNHLY and CDR2 is FYNNEI. V lost 9 bases and J 4 bases, leaving 12 bases between the germline ends. The CDR3 sequence: CARETRTTGELFF. CDR3 coding DNA: TGTGCCAGGGAGACTAGGACCACCGGGGAGCTGTTTTTT.

V and J are TRBV7-2 and TRBJ2-7; 14 bases line up with TRBD2. The J segment lost 4 bases and the V segment lost 11 bases, leaving 7 bases of the junction unmatched. Germline values: CDR1 SGHTA, CDR2 FQGNSA. The CDR3 length is 14 residues. The CDR3 region has the DNA TGTGCCGGGGGAGGGACTAGCGGGAGATACGAGCAGTACTTC. Residues: CAGGGTSGRYEQYF. The variable domain in full, with the rest retrieved from reference TRBV7-2 and TRBJ2-7, is GAGVSQSPSNKVTEKGKDVELRCDPISGHTALYWYRQSLGQGLEFLIYFQGNSAPDKSGLPSDRFSAERTGGSVSTLTIQRTQQEDSAVYLCAGGGTSGRYEQYFGPGTRLTVT.

The chain links TRBV11-2 to TRBJ1-4; D gene unclear. Germline CDR1 SGHAT, CDR2 FQNNGV. CDR3 size: 15 residues. Trimming removed 5 bases from V and 2 bases from J, with 12 bases in between. The CDR3 nucleotides read TGTGCCAGCAGCCCCCCCGAGTACACTAATGAAAAACTGTTTTTT. This sequence encodes CASSPPEYTNEKLFF.

The chain employs TRBV6-1 and TRBJ2-3; the D gene is possibly TRBD1 (5 bases). The germline V gene has CDR1 MNHNS and CDR2 SASEGT. V was shortened by 5 bases and J by 5 bases, with 14 bases between the two germline ends. This CDR3 spans 14 amino acids. CDR3 coding DNA: TGTGCCAGCAGTACTCGGCCCAGGGAAGATACGCAGTATTTT. Translation gives CASSTRPREDTQYF.

J is TRBJ1-1 and V is TRBV2, with D perhaps matching TRBD1 (5 bases). This CDR3 has 15 residues. Trimming took 4 bases from V and 0 from J, leaving 12 bases between them. The V gene's germline CDR1 is SNHLY and CDR2 FYNNEI. The CDR3 spells CASSVGRALNTEAFF. In DNA, the CDR3 is TGTGCCAGCAGTGTGGGCAGGGCCCTGAACACTGAAGCTTTCTTT. Combining the CDR3 with reference TRBV2 and TRBJ1-1 gives the whole variable domain EPEVTQTPSHQVTQMGQEVILRCVPISNHLYFYWYRQILGQKVEFLVSFYNNEISEKSEIFDDQFSVERPDGSNFTLKIRSTKLEDSAMYFCASSVGRALNTEAFFGQGTRLTVV.

V and J are TRBV29-1 and TRBJ2-7; D is unclear. The CDR3 spans 12 residues. Trimming left V 5 bases short and J 4 bases short, with 12 bases between. Per germline, CDR1 SQVTM and CDR2 ANQGSEA. CDR3 sequence (DNA): TGCAGCGTTCTAGGGCGAAAGTACGAGCAGTACTTC. Its translation is CSVLGRKYEQYF.

This rearrangement joins TRBV21-1 to TRBJ2-7; whether TRBD1, the table's D call, matches the DNA was not checked. TRBV21-1 is labeled a pseudogene. The CDR3 loop spans 21 amino acids. CDR3 in DNA: TGTGCCAGCAGCAAAGTGGAGCCCCGGGACAGGGGTGACCACTGTACTTACGAGCAGTACTTC. Protein product: CASSKVEPRDRGDHCTYEQYF.

This clone came up once. CDR3 in DNA: TGTGCCTGGAGTGTGGGCAGCCAGAACTATGGCTACACCTTC. It specifies CAWSVGSQNYGYTF. The chain is built from TRBV30 and TRBJ1-2; no firm D call. Germline V gene data show CDR1 as GTSNPN and CDR2 as SVGIG (reference sequence). The CDR3 length is 14 residues. Trimming removed 0 bases from V and 2 bases from J, with 10 bases in between.

V is TRBV7-6 and J is TRBJ2-7; perhaps D is TRBD1 or TRBD2 (5 bases each). V was shortened by 5 bases and J by 4 bases, with 18 bases between the two germline ends. Germline CDR1 and CDR2: SGHVS and FNYEAQ. This CDR3 comprises 15 residues. This CDR3 reads CASSERMWGIYEQYF. DNA for the CDR3: TGTGCCAGCAGCGAAAGAATGTGGGGGATTTACGAGCAGTACTTC.

This clone showed up just a few times. This sequence joins TRBV28 and TRBJ1-1; unclear D gene. The CDR3 contains 12 residues. Germline-derived CDR1 and CDR2 are MDHEN and SYDVKM. V dropped 7 bases and J dropped 4 bases, with 10 bases sitting between them. CDR3 nucleotide sequence: TGTGCCAGCACCCATGCCCGCACTGAAGCTTTCTTT. Protein: CASTHARTEAFF.

The rearrangement links TRBV28 to TRBJ2-1; 12 bases fit TRBD2. The V gene's germline CDR1 is MDHEN and CDR2 SYDVKM. V lost 2 bases and J lost 7; bases outside the gene matches: 12. There are 18 residues in the CDR3. As DNA, the CDR3 is TGTGCCAGCAGTTTACCCTACGGACTAGCGGGAAAGAAGAATGAGCAGTTCTTC. It yields the protein CASSLPYGLAGKKNEQFF.

The gene calls are TRBV4-1 and TRBJ2-7; 10 nucleotides match TRBD2. This CDR3 is built from 15 residues. Trimming cost V 4 bases and J 3 bases; bases outside gene matches: 6. CDR1 MGHRA and CDR2 YSYEKL come from the germline V gene. The CDR3 protein is CASSPLLAGYYEQYF. CDR3 sequence (DNA): TGCGCCAGCAGCCCCTTACTAGCGGGATACTACGAGCAGTACTTC.

The genes are TRBV9 and TRBJ2-1, with D hard to call. CDR3 size: 15 residues. Germline CDR1 SGDLS, CDR2 YYNGEE. V dropped 4 bases and J dropped 0 bases, with 11 bases sitting between them. The CDR3 region is CASSPGPGSYNEQFF. CDR3 DNA sequence: TGTGCCAGCAGCCCCGGACCTGGCTCCTACAATGAGCAGTTCTTC.

The chain has TRBV19 and TRBJ1-1; D unresolved. CDR3 length equals 12 residues. Germline V gene lookup returns CDR1 LNHDA and CDR2 SQIVND (reference sequence). The V end was cut by 4 bases, the J end by 3 bases, with 6 bases between. CDR3 protein: CASSKADTEAFF. The CDR3 coding sequence is TGTGCCAGTAGTAAGGCCGACACTGAAGCTTTCTTT.

V is TRBV5-1 and J is TRBJ1-5, with D hard to call. The CDR3 is made up of 16 amino acids. V lost 4 bases and J 0 bases, leaving 14 bases between the germline ends. CDR1 is SGHRS and CDR2 is YFSETQ in the germline V gene. The CDR3 coding sequence is TGCGCCAGCAGCCCGGGAGGACTGAATAGCAATCAGCCCCAGCATTTT. Amino acids: CASSPGGLNSNQPQHF.